This entry concerns a single T cell receptor beta chain. The target antigen is unknown. This record belongs to a study of CD4+ T cells in melanoma. General study results and limits: In melanoma, neoantigen-specific CD4+ T cells reportedly differed in differentiation state. A reported correlation linked neoantigen-specific CD4+ T cells to CD8+, macrophage and B cell function.

The CDR3 is 15 amino acids. V gave up 0 bases and J gave up 8 bases, with 13 bases separating them. Looked up from germline, CDR1 is MGHRA and CDR2 is YSYEKL. This table comes from immunoSEQ multiplex PCR, and its TCRdb copy is limited to in-frame clones, with some not included. Of approximately 110,000 clones listed, roughly 90% are singletons. Specimen: peripheral blood. The clonotype comes from a human donor with melanoma. This sequence joins TRBV4-1 and TRBJ1-4; maybe TRBD1 (6 bases). The CDR3 nucleotides read TGCGCCAGCAGCCAAGATAACAGGGAGGGGGAAAAACTGTTTTTT. Its translation is CASSQDNREGEKLFF.